A selection of T cell receptor beta chains follows, all from one sample in a study of blood T cell repertoires in COVID-19. The data were produced by immunoSEQ multiplex PCR, yet TCRdb's version contains in-frame clones alone and is incomplete. The table lists about 400,000 clones, about nine tenths of them singletons. What was sequenced was PBMCs or T cells enriched from blood (not recorded which). These receptors came from a woman aged 25 to 45 who had recovered from COVID-19. CDR3s include the opening cysteine and the closing phenylalanine or tryptophan. The D gene is left open where the match is weak. Only part of the rows carry a size: once, few, many, or a class if the clone is expanded.

j_call	clone_size	d_call	v_call	cdr3_aa	cdr3_nt
TRBJ1-5	once	.	TRBV27	CASRQTRGGPQHF	TGTGCCAGCAGACAAACCAGGGGTGGGCCCCAGCATTTT
TRBJ2-7	.	TRBD1	TRBV3-1/TRBV3-2	CASSQLVGQGGEQYF	TGTGCCAGCAGCCAATTAGTGGGACAGGGGGGAGAGCAGTACTTC
TRBJ1-1	.	.	TRBV19	CASSPGPGRNTEAFF	TGTGCCAGTAGCCCCGGTCCTGGTCGGAACACTGAAGCTTTCTTT
TRBJ1-2	.	.	TRBV27	CASSPLGANYGYTF	TGTGCCAGCAGTCCCCTCGGGGCTAACTATGGCTACACCTTC
TRBJ1-4	.	.	TRBV15	CATSPGQPNEKLFF	TGTGCCACCAGTCCGGGACAACCTAATGAAAAACTGTTTTTT
TRBJ2-1	.	.	TRBV12-3/TRBV12-4	CASSVESGQFF	TGTGCCAGCAGTGTGGAGTCGGGGCAGTTCTTC
TRBJ1-5	.	TRBD1	TRBV2	CASSAGGDQPQHF	TGTGCCAGCAGTGCAGGGGGCGATCAGCCCCAGCATTTT
TRBJ2-1	.	.	TRBV5-6	CASSLVRDEQFF	TGTGCCAGCAGCTTGGTCAGGGATGAGCAGTTCTTC
TRBJ1-2	.	.	TRBV2	CATTLDSLEGYTF	TGTGCCACCACCTTAGACAGCCTCGAAGGCTACACCTTC
TRBJ2-1	once	TRBD1	TRBV24-1	CATSDFNTGGVYNEQFF	TGTGCCACCAGTGATTTCAACACAGGGGGCGTTTACAATGAGCAGTTCTTC
TRBJ2-1	.	TRBD2	TRBV28	CASSLWVGAGVGNEQFF	TGTGCCAGCAGTTTATGGGTCGGAGCGGGAGTGGGGAATGAGCAGTTCTTC
TRBJ2-1	.	.	TRBV5-6	CASSTRLVHNEQFF	TGTGCCAGCAGCACCCGACTAGTCCACAATGAGCAGTTCTTC
TRBJ1-4	.	.	TRBV2	CASSALGGAGKLFF	TGTGCCAGCAGTGCCCTTGGAGGGGCCGGAAAACTGTTTTTT